These T cell receptor beta chains were read from a single sample in a study of T-cell reconstitution after alpha-beta-depleted transplantation in children. TCRdb itself ran the PCR reads through MiXCR, one entry per CDR3 protein. In the table there are more than 85,000 distinct CDR3 sequences, around 10% of which are singletons. The sample here was PBMCs from the stem cell graft donor, taken from the stem cell graft. Receptors originate from a human donor who donated a stem cell graft to a child with acute lymphoblastic leukemia. CDR3s include the opening cysteine and the closing phenylalanine or tryptophan. Each record gives: clone size, J gene, D gene, V gene, CDR3 protein, CDR3 DNA. The D gene is left open where the match is weak. The size field is filled for only some rows; it gives once, few, many or a size class.

size: many; J: TRBJ2-5; D: TRBD2; V: TRBV6-5; CDR3: CASSFLSGVETQYF; DNA: TGTGCCAGCAGTTTTTTAAGCGGGGTGGAGACCCAGTACTTC
size: many; J: TRBJ2-1; D: TRBD2; V: TRBV6-5; CDR3: CASSYSGESYNEQFF; DNA: TGTGCCAGCAGTTACAGCGGGGAGTCCTACAATGAGCAGTTCTTC
size: many; J: TRBJ1-6; D: .; V: TRBV4-3; CDR3: CASSQDQVARSSYNSPLHF; DNA: TGCGCCAGCAGCCAAGATCAGGTAGCGCGGAGCTCCTATAATTCACCCCTCCACTTT
size: many; J: TRBJ1-1; D: .; V: TRBV30; CDR3: CAWSAGGGKGTEAFF; DNA: TGTGCCTGGAGTGCTGGGGGGGGTAAGGGAACTGAAGCTTTCTTT
size: many; J: TRBJ2-3; D: TRBD2; V: TRBV5-1; CDR3: CASRRAGGQGDTQYF; DNA: TGCGCCAGCAGAAGAGCGGGGGGGCAGGGAGATACGCAGTATTTT
size: many; J: TRBJ1-4; D: .; V: TRBV27; CDR3: CASSLRDRNNEKLFF; DNA: TGTGCCAGCAGTCTGCGGGACCGCAATAATGAAAAACTGTTTTTT
size: .; J: TRBJ2-5; D: TRBD2; V: TRBV5-1; CDR3: CASSFQASGQETQYF; DNA: TGCGCCAGCAGCTTTCAGGCTAGCGGACAAGAGACCCAGTACTTC
size: few; J: TRBJ1-5; D: .; V: TRBV3-1; CDR3: CASCPTLGGASNQPQHF; DNA: TGTGCCAGCTGCCCCACTTTAGGGGGGGCGAGCAATCAGCCCCAGCATTTT
size: many; J: TRBJ1-1; D: .; V: TRBV7-2; CDR3: CASLGRSTLNTEAFF; DNA: TGTGCCAGCCTTGGCAGATCTACGTTGAACACTGAAGCTTTCTTT
size: many; J: TRBJ1-1; D: .; V: TRBV6-2/TRBV6-3; CDR3: CASSSPGREAFF; DNA: TGTGCCAGCAGTTCCCCTGGGAGAGAAGCTTTCTTT
size: many; J: TRBJ2-5; D: TRBD1; V: TRBV5-8; CDR3: CASRTGQGAIGETQYF; DNA: TGTGCCAGCAGGACTGGACAGGGGGCAATAGGAGAGACCCAGTACTTC
size: many; J: TRBJ2-7; D: TRBD1; V: TRBV10-3; CDR3: CATGQATYEQYF; DNA: TGTGCCACTGGACAGGCTACCTACGAGCAGTACTTC
size: many; J: TRBJ2-2; D: TRBD2; V: TRBV15; CDR3: CATSRDRGRAAGELFF; DNA: TGTGCCACCAGCAGAGATCGGGGGAGGGCCGCCGGGGAGCTGTTTTTT
size: many; J: TRBJ1-5; D: .; V: TRBV29-1; CDR3: CSEPKTPSNQPQHF; DNA: TGCAGCGAACCCAAAACGCCGAGCAATCAGCCCCAGCATTTT
size: many; J: TRBJ2-7; D: .; V: TRBV7-2; CDR3: CASSLRVRDNEQYF; DNA: TGTGCCAGCAGCTTAAGAGTCCGGGACAACGAGCAGTACTTC
size: many; J: TRBJ2-1; D: .; V: TRBV4-3; CDR3: CASSLFMLGTSSYNEQFF; DNA: TGCGCCAGCAGCCTCTTTATGCTCGGGACGAGCTCCTACAATGAGCAGTTCTTC
size: many; J: TRBJ2-7; D: .; V: TRBV6-5; CDR3: CASSTGFQQYF; DNA: TGTGCCAGCAGTACAGGGTTTCAGCAGTACTTC
size: many; J: TRBJ1-4; D: TRBD1; V: TRBV12-3/TRBV12-4; CDR3: CASSSGQGYTNEKLFF; DNA: TGTGCCAGCAGTAGCGGACAGGGCTATACTAATGAAAAACTGTTTTTT
size: many; J: TRBJ2-1; D: .; V: TRBV5-4; CDR3: CASSLGGGAFRNEQFF; DNA: TGTGCCAGCAGCTTGGGAGGGGGGGCCTTTCGAAATGAGCAGTTCTTC
size: many; J: TRBJ2-4; D: TRBD1; V: TRBV29-1; CDR3: CSSRTGLKNIQYF; DNA: TGCAGCTCCAGGACAGGGTTAAAAAACATTCAGTACTTC
size: many; J: TRBJ2-7; D: TRBD2; V: TRBV7-9; CDR3: CASSSRSGINEQYF; DNA: TGTGCCAGCAGCTCCCGTAGCGGGATCAACGAGCAGTACTTC
size: .; J: TRBJ2-5; D: .; V: TRBV14; CDR3: CASSQVWGIQETQYF; DNA: TGTGCCAGCAGCCAGGTTTGGGGGATCCAAGAGACCCAGTACTTC
size: once; J: TRBJ2-4; D: .; V: TRBV19; CDR3: CASSLAGVTKNIQYF; DNA: TGTGCCAGTAGTCTGGCAGGGGTGACCAAAAACATTCAGTACTTC
size: many; J: TRBJ2-1; D: .; V: TRBV27; CDR3: CASGLVPYNEQFF; DNA: TGTGCCAGCGGTCTTGTCCCCTACAATGAGCAGTTCTTC
size: many; J: TRBJ1-2; D: .; V: TRBV2; CDR3: CASSDGRFYGYTF; DNA: TGTGCCAGCAGTGATGGCAGATTCTATGGCTACACCTTC
size: many; J: TRBJ2-3; D: .; V: TRBV7-2; CDR3: CASSLPHTQYF; DNA: TGTGCCAGCAGCCTCCCCCATACGCAGTATTTT
size: many; J: TRBJ1-1; D: TRBD1; V: TRBV20-1; CDR3: CSARPRDRGRMAEAFF; DNA: TGCAGTGCTAGGCCCCGGGACAGGGGAAGGATGGCTGAAGCTTTCTTT
size: many; J: TRBJ2-1; D: .; V: TRBV10-3; CDR3: CAISRDNNEQFF; DNA: TGTGCCATCAGTCGGGACAACAATGAGCAGTTCTTC
size: many; J: TRBJ1-5; D: TRBD1; V: TRBV19; CDR3: CASSMGQGANQPQHF; DNA: TGTGCCAGTAGTATGGGACAGGGAGCCAATCAGCCCCAGCATTTT
size: many; J: TRBJ2-3; D: TRBD2; V: TRBV5-1; CDR3: CASSPSLAGHNTDTQYF; DNA: TGCGCCAGCAGCCCATCACTAGCGGGTCATAACACAGATACGCAGTATTTT
size: many; J: TRBJ2-1; D: .; V: TRBV5-1; CDR3: CASSRDGVNEQFF; DNA: TGCGCCAGCAGCCGGGACGGGGTGAATGAGCAGTTCTTC
size: many; J: TRBJ2-3; D: .; V: TRBV10-3; CDR3: CAISESGDTQYF; DNA: TGTGCCATCAGTGAGTCAGGGGATACGCAGTATTTT
size: many; J: TRBJ1-1; D: TRBD1; V: TRBV7-2; CDR3: CASSRRTGSNTEAFF; DNA: TGTGCCAGCAGCCGACGGACAGGGTCGAACACTGAAGCTTTCTTT
size: many; J: TRBJ1-1; D: .; V: TRBV21-1; CDR3: CASSKEGNPRRYTEAFF; DNA: TGTGCCAGCAGCAAAGAGGGTAACCCTCGCCGATACACTGAAGCTTTCTTT
size: .; J: TRBJ2-3; D: .; V: TRBV5-4; CDR3: CASREDLIYTDTQYF; DNA: TGTGCCAGCAGGGAAGACTTAATTTACACAGATACGCAGTATTTT
size: many; J: TRBJ2-5; D: .; V: TRBV12-3/TRBV12-4; CDR3: CASSLTLLETQYF; DNA: TGTGCCAGCAGCTTGACACTTCTGGAGACCCAGTACTTC
size: many; J: TRBJ2-1; D: TRBD2; V: TRBV7-2; CDR3: CASSLAGGPNEQFF; DNA: TGTGCCAGCAGCTTAGCGGGAGGGCCTAATGAGCAGTTCTTC
size: many; J: TRBJ1-4; D: TRBD1; V: TRBV5-1; CDR3: CASSSDRGYKLFF; DNA: TGCGCCAGCAGCTCGGACAGGGGGTACAAACTGTTTTTT
size: many; J: TRBJ2-3; D: .; V: TRBV5-1; CDR3: CASRMRQTQRTDTQYF; DNA: TGCGCCAGCAGAATGAGACAGACACAAAGGACAGATACGCAGTATTTT
size: many; J: TRBJ2-7; D: .; V: TRBV21-1; CDR3: CASSKSGQASPQYF; DNA: TGTGCCAGCAGCAAAAGTGGACAGGCTTCCCCTCAGTACTTC
size: many; J: TRBJ2-1; D: .; V: TRBV5-1; CDR3: CASSSLSRTNEQFF; DNA: TGCGCCAGCAGCTCGCTGTCACGGACCAATGAGCAGTTCTTC
size: many; J: TRBJ2-1; D: TRBD2; V: TRBV20-1; CDR3: CSAFSGKDFNEQFF; DNA: TGCAGTGCTTTTAGCGGGAAGGATTTCAATGAGCAGTTCTTC
size: many; J: TRBJ2-7; D: .; V: TRBV12-3/TRBV12-4; CDR3: CASSLPEPPYEQYF; DNA: TGTGCCAGCAGTTTACCGGAGCCTCCCTACGAGCAGTACTTC
size: many; J: TRBJ2-7; D: TRBD2; V: TRBV14; CDR3: CASSQVLASGIYEQYF; DNA: TGTGCCAGCAGCCAAGTGTTGGCTAGCGGGATCTACGAGCAGTACTTC
size: many; J: TRBJ1-5; D: .; V: TRBV4-3; CDR3: CASSQDLAGLQPQHF; DNA: TGCGCCAGCAGCCAAGATTTGGCAGGGCTACAGCCCCAGCATTTT
size: many; J: TRBJ1-6; D: .; V: TRBV20-1; CDR3: CSATRGGDNSPLHF; DNA: TGCAGTGCTACGAGAGGGGGGGACAATTCACCCCTCCACTTT